This T cell receptor beta chain was profiled in a study of identifying expanded T cells in peripheral blood. Findings and limits, study-wide: Approximately two-week clone count variance significantly increased as total template count grew. Over around two and four weeks, about 15 and 19 clones changed, versus approximately 1.1 between replicates.

A word on this clone: Antigen: not known.

Assay: immunoSEQ multiplex PCR; the TCRdb copy retains only in-frame clones and omits some. The sample carries under 130,000 clones, about 89% recorded once. V was pared by 1 base and J by 11 bases, with 10 bases of the junction left unmatched. Germline CDR1 is GTSNPN and CDR2 is SVGIG (reference sequence). This CDR3 has 13 amino acids. Sequencing input: blood. This receptor was taken from a person aged 18-70 years in good health. The chain carries TRBV30 and TRBJ1-1; TRBD1 matches 7 bases. Here the CDR3 reads CAWSAGTDVSAFF. The CDR3 bases are TGTGCCTGGAGTGCAGGGACAGATGTGAGTGCTTTCTTT.